Below, 3 T cell receptor beta chains from the same sample are listed, as sequenced in a study of tumor and adjacent non-tumor tissue in lung cancer (dated by TCRdb to 2017 to 2018). RNA was extracted from bulk unsorted tissue and checked for quality with a NanoDrop ND-1000 and an Agilent 2100. Receptor libraries were prepared by multiplex PCR. TCRdb names Illumina HiSeq 2500 as the instrument used. TCRbeta libraries were constructed through three rounds of nested PCR with primers (Table S4) according to protocols modified from ARM-PCR. TCRdb reanalyzed the raw reads on its own, using fastp at Q25 for trimming and MiXCR for clone calling, and kept in-frame beta chains. Rows with one shared CDR3 protein collapse into an entry with the most common genes and DNA. This sample is represented by roughly 93,000 distinct CDR3 sequences; around 64% of them were singletons. About 17% of the sample lies in the top ten.

Sample: lung tumor tissue. These receptors came from a man in his 60s with non-small cell lung cancer.

The V gene is TRBV6-5, the J gene TRBJ1-6; D unclear. Trimming cost V 8 bases and J 8 bases, with 13 bases left between them. The CDR3 length is 13 residues. Germline CDR1 reads MNHEY; CDR2 reads SVGAGI. The CDR3 DNA is TGTGCCAGCGGCTACTATCAGGATTCACCCCTCCACTTT. It encodes CASGYYQDSPLHF.

This clonotype was recorded a few times. A much larger clone lies one base from this, so it may be a read error. This chain uses TRBV6-2 or TRBV6-3 with TRBJ1-1; 10 nucleotides agree with TRBD1. This CDR3 region has 17 residues. Losses at the gene ends were 6 bases for V and 1 base for J; bases not matched to a gene: 11. Germline V CDR1 and CDR2: MNHEY, SVGEGT. DNA for the CDR3: TGTGCCAGCAGCTTCACCCAGGACAGGGGGAAGAACACTGAAGCTTTCTTT. Amino acid sequence: CASSFTQDRGKNTEAFF.

V usage is TRBV20-1 and J usage is TRBJ2-1; TRBD2 agrees at 7 bases. The length of the CDR3 is 15 residues. The germline gives CDR1 DFQATT, CDR2 SNEGSKA (reference sequence). V was pared by 6 bases and J by 2 bases, with 10 bases of the junction left unmatched. The CDR3 coding sequence is TGCAGTGCCAGTCCGGCGGGAGCTACCTACAATGAGCAGTTCTTC. It codes for CSASPAGATYNEQFF.